A single sample is the source of the 24 T cell receptor beta chains below, sequenced in a study of blood T cell repertoires in COVID-19. Libraries were prepared by immunoSEQ multiplex PCR; TCRdb keeps only in-frame clonotypes and omits some of them. The sample lists 150,000 to 200,000 clones; approximately 95% were seen once. The sequencing sample was made of peripheral blood. These receptors were obtained from a woman between 50 and 59 years old with acute or convalescent COVID-19.

V and J are TRBV20-1 and TRBJ1-2; 8 bases are a match to TRBD1. The CDR3 loop spans 15 amino acids. Germline-derived CDR1 and CDR2 are DFQATT and SNEGSKA (reference sequence). V trimming: 3 bases; J trimming: 3 bases; junction bases outside the gene matches: 9. The CDR3, as DNA: TGCAGTGCTAGTCAAGGACAGGGCCGCGACTATGGCTACACCTTC. Translation: CSASQGQGRDYGYTF.

This clone came up once. The V gene is TRBV15, the J gene TRBJ2-7; TRBD1 matches 7 bases. The CDR3 contains 14 residues. From germline, CDR1 is LNHNV and CDR2 YYDKDF (reference sequence). J gave up 4 bases and V 5 bases, and 8 bases lay outside the gene matches. CDR3 sequence: CATSDTGQPYEQYF. The CDR3 bases are TGTGCCACCAGCGATACGGGACAGCCATACGAGCAGTACTTC.

This chain links TRBV5-1 with TRBJ2-1, with 14 positions matching TRBD2. Germline V gene data show CDR1 as SGHRS and CDR2 as YFSETQ. The CDR3 covers 15 residues. V dropped 3 bases and J dropped 7; count of bases not matched to a gene: 3. CDR3 coding DNA: TGCGCCAGCAGCTACCGGACTAGCGGGGGGAATGAGCAGTTCTTC. Its translation is CASSYRTSGGNEQFF.

This chain links TRBV6-4 with TRBJ2-2; D not certain. Per germline, CDR1 MRHNA and CDR2 SNTAGT. The V end was cut by 3 bases, the J end by 0 bases, with 8 bases between. The CDR3 contains 15 residues. The CDR3 DNA reads as TGTGCCAGCAGTGAACACCCAGCGAACACCGGGGAGCTGTTTTTT. It is translated as CASSEHPANTGELFF.

This rearrangement joins TRBV4-3 to TRBJ2-7; 7 positions agree with TRBD1. V was clipped by 0 bases and J by 2 bases; unmatched bases: 4. The CDR3 runs to 15 residues. CDR1 and CDR2 (germline): LGHNA, YSLEER. The CDR3: CASSQDWQGAYEQYF. In DNA, the CDR3 is TGCGCCAGCAGCCAAGATTGGCAGGGGGCCTACGAGCAGTACTTC.

Regarding this clone: One end of the junction does not line up with germline, which may come from a read error. The gene calls are TRBV2 and TRBJ2-1, with no clear D. This CDR3 is built from 14 residues. Germline CDR1 is SNHLY and CDR2 is FYNNEI. The chain's CDR3 is CAITFGGSDNEQFF. CDR3 nucleotides: TGTGCCATCACCTTCGGCGGCTCCGACAATGAGCAGTTCTTC.

This sequence joins TRBV13 and TRBJ1-1; tentative D call: TRBD1 (5 bases). This CDR3 comprises 13 residues. V shed 4 bases and J shed 5 bases, with 11 bases lying between them. Per germline, CDR1 PRHDT and CDR2 FYEKMQ (reference sequence). CDR3 sequence (DNA): TGTGCCAGCAGCTCCCAACAGGAGACTGAAGCTTTCTTT. Translated, it gives CASSSQQETEAFF.

The chain employs TRBV28 and TRBJ1-4; no definite D call. Trimming cost V 5 bases and J 7 bases, with 8 bases left between them. The CDR3 totals 12 residues. CDR1 and CDR2 (germline): MDHEN, SYDVKM. The CDR3 coding sequence is TGTGCCAGCAGTCCCCCAGGTGAAAAACTGTTTTTT. Translating gives CASSPPGEKLFF.

The V and J genes are TRBV12-2 and TRBJ2-5; the table's D call TRBD2 went unverified against the DNA. TRBV12-2 is recorded as a pseudogene. This CDR3 comprises 15 residues. The DNA for the CDR3 is TGTGCAAGTCGCAGAGAGCGGGAGGGCCAAGAGACCCAGTACTTC. Its protein product is CASRREREGQETQYF.

The CDR3 DNA follows: TGTGCCACCAGTGATAAGGACTCTTTCCAAGAGACCCAGTACTTC. It yields the protein CATSDKDSFQETQYF. The chain links TRBV24-1 to TRBJ2-5, with a tentative D call TRBD2 (5 bases). CDR1 is KGHDR and CDR2 is SFDVKD in the germline V gene. The V end lost 3 bases, the J end lost 1 base, and 11 bases lay between the germline ends. This CDR3 has 15 residues.

The genes are TRBV19 and TRBJ1-2, with a possible D match to TRBD1 (5 bases). V was pared by 5 bases and J by 5 bases, with 21 bases between. The CDR3 length is 16 residues. The germline V gene has CDR1 LNHDA and CDR2 SQIVND (reference sequence). The DNA of the CDR3 is TGTGCCAGTAGTTTCCAGCGGGGGACTCTATCTTATGGCTACACCTTC. Translated, it gives CASSFQRGTLSYGYTF.

The count of this clone is one. The chain employs TRBV18 and TRBJ1-2; D might be TRBD1 (6 bases). Trimming removed 7 bases from V and 3 bases from J, with 18 bases in between. This CDR3 comprises 15 residues. Germline-derived CDR1 and CDR2 are KGHSH and LQKENI. The CDR3 coding sequence is TGTGCCAGCTTAACCGGCGCAGGGGTCGACTATGGCTACACCTTC. It translates to CASLTGAGVDYGYTF.

The chain has TRBV6-2 or TRBV6-3 and TRBJ1-3; D is unresolved. The V end lost 8 bases, the J end lost 0 bases, and 14 bases lay between the germline ends. CDR3 size: 15 residues. Germline-derived CDR1 and CDR2 are MNHEY and SVGEGT. CDR3 nucleotides: TGTGCCAGCGGCCGGGGAGGGATCTCTGGAAACACCATATATTTT. This gives the protein CASGRGGISGNTIYF.

V usage is TRBV7-9 and J usage is TRBJ2-3, with 8 bases matching TRBD1. The CDR3 runs 17 residues. Per germline, CDR1 SEHNR and CDR2 FQNEAQ (reference sequence). Trimming took 6 bases from V and 2 from J; bases not matched to a gene: 13. The CDR3 DNA reads as TGTGCCAGCAGTTTACTATTCGGACAGGGCTACACAGATACGCAGTATTTT. Amino acid sequence: CASSLLFGQGYTDTQYF.

This chain uses TRBV7-6 with TRBJ2-5; 8 nucleotides align to TRBD1. V shed 4 bases, J shed 3 bases, and the junction held 4 bases outside the gene matches. The germline V gene encodes CDR1 SGHVS and CDR2 FNYEAQ. The CDR3 loop spans 14 amino acids. The CDR3, as DNA: TGTGCCAGCAGCTATTCAGGGGGCAAAGAGACCCAGTACTTC. Its translation: CASSYSGGKETQYF.

The rearrangement joins TRBV27 to TRBJ1-1; unclear D gene. CDR3 length: 16 amino acids. Germline V gene sequence: CDR1 MNHEY, CDR2 SMNVEV (reference sequence). The V end was cut by 0 bases, the J end by 0 bases, with 11 bases between. CDR3 nucleotide sequence: TGTGCCAGCAGTTTATCTGCGGGCAGGTTGAACACTGAAGCTTTCTTT. Translating it yields CASSLSAGRLNTEAFF.

The genes are TRBV19 and TRBJ1-1; 8 nucleotides align to TRBD1. V shed 3 bases, J shed 5 bases, and the junction held 5 bases outside the gene matches. The germline CDR1 and CDR2 sequences are LNHDA and SQIVND (reference sequence). The CDR3 loop spans 14 amino acids. CDR3 bases: TGTGCCAGTAGTATCGACAGGGGAATAACTGAAGCTTTCTTT. Protein sequence: CASSIDRGITEAFF. Using reference TRBV19 and TRBJ1-1 for the parts outside the CDR3, the full variable domain is DGGITQSPKYLFRKEGQNVTLSCEQNLNHDAMYWYRQDPGQGLRLIYYSQIVNDFQKGDIAEGYSVSREKKESFPLTVTSAQKNPTAFYLCASSIDRGITEAFFGQGTRLTVV.

The CDR3 sequence: CASSPPLSGPDTDTQYF. In DNA, the CDR3 is TGTGCCAGCAGCCCGCCTCTGAGCGGCCCCGACACAGATACGCAGTATTTT. The chain employs TRBV7-9 and TRBJ2-3; TRBD2 might be the D (5 bases). Germline V lookup: CDR1 SEHNR, CDR2 FQNEAQ (reference sequence). The CDR3 is 17 amino acids. The V end lost 5 bases, the J end lost 2 bases, and 20 bases lay between the germline ends.

The genes are TRBV10-1 and TRBJ2-1, with 9 bases aligning to TRBD1. Looked up from germline, CDR1 is WNHNN and CDR2 is SYGVQD (reference sequence). The CDR3 is made up of 16 amino acids. J gave up 7 bases and V 3 bases, and 10 bases lay outside the gene matches. The CDR3 DNA reads TGCGCCAGCAGTGATCCCGGGACAGGGTCGGGGAATGAGCAGTTCTTC. Translation: CASSDPGTGSGNEQFF.

The J gene is TRBJ1-6, the V gene TRBV11-2; 7 nucleotides line up with TRBD1. CDR1 is SGHAT, CDR2 FQNNGV, per germline. This CDR3 spans 15 amino acids. The junction had 8 bases not matched to a gene; V was cut back by 6 bases and J by 6 bases. CDR3 residues: CASSLRGQINSPLHF. CDR3 sequence (DNA): TGTGCCAGCAGTTTAAGGGGACAGATTAATTCACCCCTCCACTTT.

The genes are TRBV5-1 and TRBJ1-3; D gene ambiguous. Trimming left V 0 bases short and J 0 bases short, with 7 bases between. Per the germline V gene, CDR1 is SGHRS and CDR2 is YFSETQ. The CDR3 contains 15 residues. CDR3 sequence reads: CASSLAGDSGNTIYF. As DNA, the CDR3 is TGCGCCAGCAGCTTGGCCGGGGACTCTGGAAACACCATATATTTT.

The J gene is TRBJ1-3, the V gene TRBV3-1 (or the pseudogene TRBV3-2); possibly TRBD1 for D (6 bases). Germline CDR1 and CDR2: LGHDT and YNNKEL (reference sequence). Trimming removed 4 bases at V and 0 bases at J, with 13 bases between. The length of the CDR3 is 16 residues. The CDR3 DNA reads TGTGCCAGCAGCCTTACCAGACAGGTCTCTGGAAACACCATATATTTT. Amino acid sequence: CASSLTRQVSGNTIYF.

The chain is built from TRBV13 and TRBJ1-6; no definite D call. Germline V lookup: CDR1 PRHDT, CDR2 FYEKMQ (reference sequence). This CDR3 comprises 12 residues. Trimming shortened V by 9 bases and J by 10 bases, and 13 bases separated the two germline ends. In nucleotides, the CDR3 is TGTGCCAGGTGCGGCTCGGAATCACCCCTCCACTTT. Its protein product is CARCGSESPLHF.

The rearrangement joins TRBV24-1 to TRBJ2-1, with 8 bases fitting TRBD1. CDR1 KGHDR and CDR2 SFDVKD come from the germline V gene. This CDR3 comprises 16 residues. The trim removed 6 bases at V and 6 bases at J, leaving 12 bases unmatched. The CDR3 DNA sequence: TGTGCCACCAGTAACCTCGACACAGGGGGTTCCAATGAGCAGTTCTTC. Its protein is CATSNLDTGGSNEQFF.